These T cell receptor beta chains were read from a single sample in a study of Ad26.COV2.S vaccination and SARS-CoV-2 variants. Using immunoSEQ multiplex PCR, the repertoire was profiled, and TCRdb retains in-frame clones only, with some absent. The sample lists some 290,000 clones, 85% occurring once. This specimen was peripheral blood, taken in a trial of Ad26.COV2.S vaccine versus placebo. Receptors were obtained from a person aged 18-65 years who received the Ad26.COV2.S COVID-19 vaccine or a placebo. The CDR3 runs from the conserved cysteine through the conserved F or W. A D gene is named only where the DNA matches it firmly. For some rows the clone size is stated as once, few or many, or as a class when expanded; others skip it.

J,D,V,size,DNA,CDR3
TRBJ1-5,-,TRBV12-2,-,TGTGCAAGTCGACCCGAAACGGCGGGGGACAATCAGCCCCAGCATTTT,CASRPETAGDNQPQHF
TRBJ1-2,-,TRBV9,few,TGTGCCAGCAGCAAGGGAAGGGACCGATTAGTTTCTAACTATGGCTACACCTTC,CASSKGRDRLVSNYGYTF
TRBJ2-1,-,TRBV9,-,TGTGCCAGCAGCGTAGCCGGGGACCTCTACAATGAGCAGTTCTTC,CASSVAGDLYNEQFF
TRBJ1-3,TRBD1,TRBV18,few,TGTGCCAGCTCACTTGGGACAGAGGGAAACACCATATATTTT,CASSLGTEGNTIYF
TRBJ2-7,-,TRBV3-1/TRBV3-2,-,TGTGCCAGCAGCCAAGTCGATACGGGATCTTCTACCTACGAGCAGTACTTC,CASSQVDTGSSTYEQYF
TRBJ1-4,TRBD1,TRBV12-3/TRBV12-4,-,TGTGCCAGCAGTTTGACAGGGTACGAAAAACTGTTTTTT,CASSLTGYEKLFF
TRBJ1-2,TRBD1,TRBV4-1,once,TGCGCCAGCAGCCAAGGTCTAGACAGGGGGGTCTTAGGCTACACCTTC,CASSQGLDRGVLGYTF
TRBJ1-5,-,TRBV6-5,-,TGTGCCGGGGGACGGGGGGCTCAGGGCAATCAGCCCCAGCATTTT,CAGGRGAQGNQPQHF
TRBJ1-2,TRBD1,TRBV5-4,-,TGTGCCAGCAGCTTAATAGACAGGGGGAACTATGGCTACACCTTC,CASSLIDRGNYGYTF
TRBJ2-5,TRBD2,TRBV19,-,TGTGCCAGTAGAACAACTAGCGGGGGTGAGACCCAGTACTTC,CASRTTSGGETQYF
TRBJ2-5,-,TRBV7-9,-,TGTGCCAGCACCCTGGGCCGAGGGAATATTCAAGAGACCCAGTACTTC,CASTLGRGNIQETQYF
TRBJ1-2,-,TRBV27,-,TGTGCCAGCAGTTTAGGTGGAGGGAACGAGGGCTACACCTTC,CASSLGGGNEGYTF
TRBJ1-2,-,TRBV3-1/TRBV3-2,-,TGTGCCAGCAGCCAAGGTGGGTTGTATGGCTACACCTTC,CASSQGGLYGYTF
TRBJ1-5,-,TRBV6-6,-,TGTGCCAGCAGTCCAGGGAACGCCAATCAGCCCCAGCATTTT,CASSPGNANQPQHF
TRBJ2-5,-,TRBV5-1,-,TGCGCCAGCAGCTTGTTGGGTCGCGAGACCCAGTACTTC,CASSLLGRETQYF
TRBJ1-2,TRBD1,TRBV12-3/TRBV12-4,-,TGTGCCAGCAGTCCCGACAGGGTTGGCTACACCTTC,CASSPDRVGYTF
TRBJ1-4,-,TRBV11-2,-,TGTGCCAGCAGCCGTCGGGGACGAGATGAAAAACTGTTTTTT,CASSRRGRDEKLFF
TRBJ2-5,-,TRBV5-4,few,TGTGCCAGCAGGCCGAGGGGTCAGATCCAAGAGACCCAGTACTTC,CASRPRGQIQETQYF
TRBJ1-4,-,TRBV2,few,TGTGCCAGCAATTCCGGGGTTGGAAAACTGTTTTTT,CASNSGVGKLFF
TRBJ2-3,-,TRBV18,-,TGTGCCAGCTCACTGGGTCGGAGCCAACGGGATACGCAGTATTTT,CASSLGRSQRDTQYF